These 24 T cell receptor beta chains were all obtained from the same sample, sequenced in a study of identical twins. TCRdb re-derived calls from the 5' RACE reads in MiXCR, one entry per CDR3 protein. The sample consists of 250,000 to 300,000 distinct CDR3 sequences, roughly 8.7% of them appearing once. The sample was also reused in another study, on yellow fever vaccine responses in identical twins.

Sequences were obtained from CD8+ T cells sorted from blood. These receptors originate from a woman between 18 and 29 years old in good health.

The chain uses TRBV5-1 and TRBJ2-1, with 14 nucleotides matching TRBD2. Germline V gene data show CDR1 as SGHRS and CDR2 as YFSETQ. The CDR3 runs 17 residues. Unmatched junction bases numbered 7, after V lost 3 bases and J lost 5 bases. Here the CDR3 DNA reads TGCGCCAGCAGCTACGGGACTAGCGGGGGCACGAACAATGAGCAGTTCTTC. This gives the protein CASSYGTSGGTNNEQFF. The whole variable domain, filled in from reference TRBV5-1 and TRBJ2-1, reads KAGVTQTPRYLIKTRGQQVTLSCSPISGHRSVSWYQQTPGQGLQFLFEYFSETQRNKGNFPGRFSGRQFSNSRSEMNVSTLELGDSALYLCASSYGTSGGTNNEQFFGPGTRLTVL.

The V gene is TRBV7-9, the J gene TRBJ2-1; D is ambiguous. Germline V gene data show CDR1 as SEHNR and CDR2 as FQNEAQ (reference sequence). This CDR3 is 15 amino acids long. Trimming shortened V by 5 bases and J by 5 bases, and 16 bases separated the two germline ends. The CDR3 protein is CASSQPDRVDNEQFF. The CDR3 DNA reads TGTGCCAGCAGCCAGCCGGATCGAGTCGACAATGAGCAGTTCTTC.

This clonotype was picked up a small number of times. V is TRBV9 and J is TRBJ2-1; 7 nucleotides match TRBD2. V shed 2 bases and J 4 bases; nucleotides not matched to a gene: 3. This CDR3 comprises 14 residues. CDR1 and CDR2 from the germline V gene are SGDLS and YYNGEE. The CDR3 protein is CASSVGSGYNEQFF. In DNA form, the CDR3 reads TGTGCCAGCAGCGTTGGTAGCGGGTACAATGAGCAGTTCTTC.

This clonotype has at least ten counts. The gene calls are TRBV28 and TRBJ2-5; D remains unclear. CDR1 is MDHEN and CDR2 is SYDVKM in the germline V gene. The CDR3 length is 12 residues. The ends were cut back, 1 base at V and 5 bases at J, with 5 bases in the middle. DNA of the CDR3: TGTGCCAGCAGTTTATTGTTGGAGACCCAGTACTTC. Its protein is CASSLLLETQYF.

CDR3 nucleotides: TGTGCCACCCTTTCTGGAAACATTCAGTACTTC. This gives the protein CATLSGNIQYF. The chain joins TRBV6-2 or TRBV6-3 to TRBJ2-4; D ambiguous. Trimming removed 10 bases at V and 6 bases at J, with 10 bases between. The CDR3 totals 11 residues. Germline lookup yields CDR1 MNHEY and CDR2 SVGEGT.

Ten or more counts support this clonotype. The chain has TRBV28 and TRBJ2-5; D is ambiguous. Per germline, CDR1 MDHEN and CDR2 SYDVKM. The V end was cut by 2 bases, the J end by 2 bases, with 6 bases between. The CDR3 is made up of 13 amino acids. The CDR3 here is CASSLVTQETQYF. The CDR3 DNA reads TGTGCCAGCAGTTTAGTAACGCAAGAGACCCAGTACTTC.

Details on this clonotype: At one of its ends the junction is not consistent with the germline gene, which may arise from a read error. The genes are TRBV15 and TRBJ2-7; D is undetermined. CDR3 size: 13 residues. The V gene's germline CDR1 is LNHNV and CDR2 YYDKDF (reference sequence). The CDR3 region has the DNA TGTGCCACCAGCGGAGAGATGACATACGAGCAGTACTTC. Its translation: CATSGEMTYEQYF.

The table lists this clonotype with many counts. The chain has TRBV12-3 or TRBV12-4 and TRBJ1-2; D uncertain. The CDR3 is made up of 12 amino acids. V was pared by 5 bases and J by 2 bases, with 6 bases between. Here the CDR3 reads CASSPTNYGYTF. The CDR3 DNA reads TGTGCCAGCAGTCCGACCAACTATGGCTACACCTTC.

This clonotype was seen repeatedly, ten times or more. The V call is TRBV4-1, the J call TRBJ2-7; TRBD1 matches at 8 bases. The length of the CDR3 is 17 residues. Unmatched junction bases numbered 10, after V lost 1 base and J lost 2 bases. Germline loops: CDR1 MGHRA, CDR2 YSYEKL. The CDR3 region is CASSQAAGQGRTYEQYF. The CDR3 region has the DNA TGCGCCAGCAGCCAAGCCGCAGGACAGGGCAGGACCTACGAGCAGTACTTC.

The chain joins TRBV27 to TRBJ2-2; D tentatively reads TRBD1 or TRBD2 (5 bases each). The germline gives CDR1 MNHEY, CDR2 SMNVEV (reference sequence). V shed 6 bases and J shed 12 bases, with 14 bases lying between them. This CDR3 region has 12 residues. The CDR3 DNA reads TGTGCCAGCAGGCCATCGACGGGACAGCTGTTTTTT. This encodes CASRPSTGQLFF.

This sequence joins TRBV6-6 and TRBJ2-1; TRBD1 agrees at 8 bases. The ends lost 11 bases at V and 7 bases at J; junction bases unmatched: 4. This CDR3 contains 11 residues. Germline CDR1 MNHNY, CDR2 SVGAGI (reference sequence). As DNA, the CDR3 is TGTGCCGTGTACAGGGGGAATGAGCAGTTCTTC. It translates to CAVYRGNEQFF.

The table lists this clonotype with many counts. V is TRBV28 and J is TRBJ2-7; 10 bases map to TRBD1. V dropped 7 bases and J dropped 6; count of bases not matched to a gene: 9. Per the germline V gene, CDR1 is MDHEN and CDR2 is SYDVKM. The CDR3 is made up of 14 amino acids. The CDR3 is CASTYGTGASEQYF. The DNA of the CDR3 is TGTGCCAGCACCTATGGGACAGGGGCCTCCGAGCAGTACTTC. Full variable domain (missing parts from reference TRBV28 and TRBJ2-7): DVKVTQSSRYLVKRTGEKVFLECVQDMDHENMFWYRQDPGLGLRLIYFSYDVKMKEKGDIPEGYSVSREKKERFSLILESASTNQTSMYLCASTYGTGASEQYFGPGTRLTVT.

In this sample, this clonotype turned up a few times. V usage is TRBV7-3 and J usage is TRBJ2-4; D ambiguous. V lost 4 bases and J lost 1, with 14 bases in between. This CDR3 comprises 16 residues. The germline V gene has CDR1 SGHTA and CDR2 FQGTGA. CDR3 DNA sequence: TGTGCCAGCAGCTCCGGAGTTGAAGGGGCCAAAAACATTCAGTACTTC. Its protein product is CASSSGVEGAKNIQYF.

This chain connects TRBV27 to TRBJ2-7; D not resolved. Trimming removed 7 bases at V and 2 bases at J, with 12 bases between. The CDR3 length is 13 residues. Germline CDR1 is MNHEY and CDR2 is SMNVEV (reference sequence). The DNA of the CDR3 is TGTGCCAGCAAGATGGCCACCACCTACGAGCAGTACTTC. Translated, it gives CASKMATTYEQYF.

The V gene is TRBV4-3, the J gene TRBJ2-7; D is unresolved. CDR1 and CDR2 (germline): LGHNA, YSLEER. The V end lost 3 bases, the J end lost 3 bases, and 9 bases lay between the germline ends. CDR3 length equals 13 residues. The CDR3 sequence: CASSQDESYEQYF. The DNA for the CDR3 is TGCGCCAGCAGCCAGGACGAGAGCTACGAGCAGTACTTC.

The CDR3 protein is CARGQYANEQFF. CDR3 sequence (DNA): TGTGCCAGGGGACAGTATGCCAATGAGCAGTTCTTC. The genes are TRBV2 and TRBJ2-1; TRBD1 agrees at 7 bases. This CDR3 comprises 12 residues. Germline CDR1 and CDR2: SNHLY and FYNNEI. V shed 9 bases and J 6 bases; nucleotides not matched to a gene: 5.

V is TRBV30 and J is TRBJ2-1; the D gene is possibly TRBD2 (5 bases). Germline V gives CDR1 GTSNPN, CDR2 SVGIG (reference sequence). V lost 8 bases, J lost 9 bases, and 23 bases lay in between. The CDR3 covers 14 residues. The CDR3 region is CALTPGTRGSEQFF. CDR3 DNA sequence: TGTGCCCTCACTCCGGGAACCCGAGGCAGTGAGCAGTTCTTC.

This chain joins TRBV6-2 or TRBV6-3 and TRBJ2-5; 7 bases are a match to TRBD2. The CDR3 runs 14 residues. The germline V gene has CDR1 MNHEY and CDR2 SVGEGT. The ends lost 2 bases at V and 2 bases at J; junction bases unmatched: 2. This CDR3 is CASSYDGRQETQYF. The CDR3 DNA reads TGTGCCAGCAGTTACGACGGGAGGCAAGAGACCCAGTACTTC.

This clonotype showed up many times. The junction shows a germline mismatch at one end, possibly a read error. The chain has TRBV7-7 and TRBJ2-1; no firm D call. The CDR3 is 13 amino acids. Germline V gives CDR1 SSHAT, CDR2 FNYEAQ (reference sequence). The CDR3 region has the DNA TGTGCTAGCAGCTTAGACGGCTACAATGAGCAGTTCTTC. Protein product: CASSLDGYNEQFF.

This clonotype appeared many times. The CDR3 loop is CASSLASGSYNEQFF. The CDR3 DNA reads TGTGCCAGCAGTTTAGCTAGCGGGTCCTACAATGAGCAGTTCTTC. The chain carries TRBV28 and TRBJ2-1, with 8 bases that match TRBD2. Per germline, CDR1 MDHEN and CDR2 SYDVKM. V shed 2 bases and J 1 base; nucleotides not matched to a gene: 1. The CDR3 extends over 15 amino acids.

This clonotype was picked up a small number of times. V gene TRBV6-5 combines with J gene TRBJ2-5; D tentatively fits TRBD1 or TRBD2 (5 bases each). Looked up from germline, CDR1 is MNHEY and CDR2 is SVGAGI. With 4 bases removed from V and 0 bases from J, the gap between germline ends came to 15 bases. The CDR3 has 16 residues. The CDR3 coding sequence is TGTGCCAGCAGTTCCAGTCTTCGAGGGGACCAAGAGACCCAGTACTTC. Protein product: CASSSSLRGDQETQYF.

This clonotype appeared a few times. The chain combines TRBV27 with TRBJ1-2; no definite D call. This CDR3 is 14 amino acids long. CDR1 MNHEY and CDR2 SMNVEV come from the germline V gene (reference sequence). V was shortened by 7 bases and J by 3 bases, with 15 bases between the two germline ends. Here the CDR3 DNA reads TGTGCCAGCAAACGACCCCCGGGTGACTATGGCTACACCTTC. Its protein product is CASKRPPGDYGYTF.

The table lists this clonotype with a few counts. V gene TRBV28 combines with J gene TRBJ2-3; a possible D gene is TRBD1 (5 bases). V was clipped by 4 bases and J by 4 bases, with 21 bases between them. Looked up from germline, CDR1 is MDHEN and CDR2 is SYDVKM. The length of the CDR3 is 17 residues. CDR3 nucleotide sequence: TGTGCCAGCAGTTCCCTCAGACTCAGGGATCACCCAGATACGCAGTATTTT. Residues: CASSSLRLRDHPDTQYF. Based on the CDR3 plus reference TRBV28 and TRBJ2-3, the full variable domain is DVKVTQSSRYLVKRTGEKVFLECVQDMDHENMFWYRQDPGLGLRLIYFSYDVKMKEKGDIPEGYSVSREKKERFSLILESASTNQTSMYLCASSSLRLRDHPDTQYFGPGTRLTVL.

This clonotype was seen a handful of times. CDR3 in amino acids: CASSQGGQGDQPQHF. CDR3 coding DNA: TGTGCCAGCAGCCAAGGTGGACAGGGCGACCAGCCCCAGCATTTT. The chain combines TRBV3-1 with TRBJ1-5; TRBD1 agrees at 8 bases. V dropped 1 base and J dropped 7; count of bases not matched to a gene: 6. Germline CDR1 and CDR2: LGHDT and YNNKEL (reference sequence). The CDR3 covers 15 residues.